A single sample gave rise to the 29 T cell receptor beta chains below, sequenced in a study of T cell responses to AZD1222 COVID-19 vaccine. TCRdb's copy holds only in-frame clones and misses some; the assay was immunoSEQ multiplex PCR. The table lists 100,000 to 150,000 clones, about nine tenths of them singletons, with around 1.2% in the top ten. Source: peripheral blood, taken on day 0 of AZD1222 vaccination. All receptors derive from an adult in good health.

This clone has just one count. The V call is TRBV6-5, the J call TRBJ1-2; 7 bases map to TRBD1. V dropped 7 bases and J dropped 8; count of bases not matched to a gene: 4. This CDR3 spans 11 amino acids. Germline lookup yields CDR1 MNHEY and CDR2 SVGAGI. The CDR3 loop is CASKGTVGYTF. In DNA form, the CDR3 reads TGTGCCAGCAAGGGGACAGTCGGCTACACCTTC.

This sequence joins TRBV19 and TRBJ1-2; 7 bases are a match to TRBD1. The CDR3 runs to 15 residues. CDR1 and CDR2 (germline): LNHDA, SQIVND (reference sequence). Losses at the gene ends were 6 bases for V and 3 bases for J; bases not matched to a gene: 10. The CDR3 region is CASRLGEGADYGYTF. In DNA form, the CDR3 reads TGTGCCAGTAGACTTGGGGAGGGGGCTGACTATGGCTACACCTTC.

The chain couples TRBV5-8 to TRBJ1-1; D is unclear. This CDR3 has 11 amino acids. CDR1 and CDR2 (germline): SGHTS, YDEGEE. Deletions cut 1 base from V and 3 bases from J, with 1 base between. The CDR3: CASSLHTEAFF. CDR3 nucleotides: TGTGCCAGCAGCTTGCACACTGAAGCTTTCTTT.

The chain's CDR3 is CASSPRGASYNEQFF. CDR3 sequence (DNA): TGTGCCAGCAGCCCGCGGGGGGCCTCCTACAATGAGCAGTTCTTC. The chain is built from TRBV3-1 (or the pseudogene TRBV3-2) and TRBJ2-1, with 8 bases fitting TRBD2. There are 15 residues in the CDR3. Germline CDR1 is LGHDT and CDR2 is YNNKEL (reference sequence). The trim removed 4 bases at V and 0 bases at J, leaving 2 bases unmatched.

This rearrangement joins TRBV19 to TRBJ1-1; D is unresolved. Germline V CDR1 and CDR2: LNHDA, SQIVND (reference sequence). The ends were cut back, 10 bases at V and 1 base at J, with 10 bases in the middle. The CDR3 length is 12 residues. The CDR3 DNA is TGTGCCATCCGCGTGGGGAACACTGAAGCTTTCTTT. As protein: CAIRVGNTEAFF. The entire variable domain, with the rest obtained from reference TRBV19 and TRBJ1-1, is as follows: DGGITQSPKYLFRKEGQNVTLSCEQNLNHDAMYWYRQDPGQGLRLIYYSQIVNDFQKGDIAEGYSVSREKKESFPLTVTSAQKNPTAFYLCAIRVGNTEAFFGQGTRLTVV.

The V and J genes are TRBV19 and TRBJ2-7, with 8 nucleotides matching TRBD1. With 5 bases clipped from V and 6 bases from J, the junction kept 6 bases outside the gene matches. This CDR3 region has 13 residues. Germline CDR1 is LNHDA and CDR2 is SQIVND (reference sequence). CDR3 residues: CASSPGQGGEQYF. As DNA, the CDR3 is TGTGCCAGTAGTCCCGGACAGGGCGGCGAGCAGTACTTC.

The gene calls are TRBV10-3 and TRBJ1-1; 8 bases match TRBD1. Trimming took 4 bases from V and 1 from J; bases not matched to a gene: 2. Looked up from germline, CDR1 is ENHRY and CDR2 is SYGVKD. This CDR3 comprises 14 residues. The CDR3 nucleotides are TGTGCCATCAGTGTGGGACAGGAGAACACTGAAGCTTTCTTT. Its translation: CAISVGQENTEAFF.

The chain joins TRBV11-2 to TRBJ2-5; a weak D match, TRBD2 (7 bases). Germline V gene data show CDR1 as SGHAT and CDR2 as FQNNGV. Deletions cut 5 bases from V and 5 bases from J, with 15 bases between. The CDR3 has 14 residues. The CDR3 loop is CASSEGGARETQYF. CDR3 nucleotide sequence: TGTGCCAGCAGCGAGGGGGGGGCGCGGGAGACCCAGTACTTC.

The J gene is TRBJ2-3, the V gene TRBV20-1; 12 bases align to TRBD2. J gave up 6 bases and V 3 bases, and 4 bases lay outside the gene matches. Per the germline V gene, CDR1 is DFQATT and CDR2 is SNEGSKA (reference sequence). The CDR3 has 14 amino acids. The CDR3 protein is CSASSTSGGDTQYF. Written as DNA, the CDR3 is TGCAGTGCTAGTTCCACTAGCGGGGGGGATACGCAGTATTTT.

The chain has TRBV19 and TRBJ1-2, with unresolved D. The germline V gene encodes CDR1 LNHDA and CDR2 SQIVND (reference sequence). There are 14 residues in the CDR3. Between the trimmed V and J ends, which lost 3 bases and 5 bases, there was a span of 13 bases. The CDR3 DNA sequence: TGTGCCAGTAGTATCCCCGGGAGGGAATATGGCTACACCTTC. It encodes CASSIPGREYGYTF. The variable domain in full, with the rest retrieved from reference TRBV19 and TRBJ1-2, is DGGITQSPKYLFRKEGQNVTLSCEQNLNHDAMYWYRQDPGQGLRLIYYSQIVNDFQKGDIAEGYSVSREKKESFPLTVTSAQKNPTAFYLCASSIPGREYGYTFGSGTRLTVV.

This rearrangement joins TRBV5-1 to TRBJ1-2; the D is unclear. Per the germline V gene, CDR1 is SGHRS and CDR2 is YFSETQ. The CDR3 is made up of 16 amino acids. V was cut by 0 bases and J by 6 bases, with 18 bases left in between. The CDR3 loop is CASSLAGSAGKNGYTF. The CDR3 DNA reads TGCGCCAGCAGCTTGGCCGGGTCCGCTGGGAAAAATGGCTACACCTTC.

V usage is TRBV19 and J usage is TRBJ2-2, with D perhaps matching TRBD2 (6 bases). The CDR3 sequence is 15 residues long. The V gene's germline CDR1 is LNHDA and CDR2 SQIVND (reference sequence). Between the trimmed V and J ends, which lost 4 bases and 1 base, there was a span of 10 bases. Here the CDR3 reads CASSRASENTGELFF. The DNA for the CDR3 is TGTGCCAGTAGTAGGGCTAGCGAGAACACCGGGGAGCTGTTTTTT.

The chain employs TRBV18 and TRBJ1-5; 11 bases map to TRBD1. Trimming took 6 bases from V and 2 from J; bases not matched to a gene: 6. The CDR3 sequence is 16 residues long. Looked up from germline, CDR1 is KGHSH and CDR2 is LQKENI. This chain's CDR3 is CASSADRGRGNQPQHF. DNA for the CDR3: TGTGCCAGCTCCGCGGACAGGGGGCGAGGCAATCAGCCCCAGCATTTT.

The rearrangement links TRBV10-1 to TRBJ1-2, with a possible D match to TRBD1 (6 bases). V was cut by 6 bases and J by 4 bases, with 12 bases left in between. In germline, CDR1 is WNHNN, CDR2 SYGVQD (reference sequence). The CDR3 consists of 13 residues. Here the CDR3 DNA reads TGCGCCAGCAGCCAACAGGGTCCCTATGGCTACACCTTC. It is translated as CASSQQGPYGYTF.

The chain recombines TRBV5-1 with TRBJ1-1; D is possibly TRBD1 (5 bases). Per germline, CDR1 SGHRS and CDR2 YFSETQ. The CDR3 totals 13 residues. The V end was cut by 3 bases, the J end by 3 bases, with 9 bases between. CDR3 loop: CASSSGIDTEAFF. The CDR3 nucleotides read TGCGCCAGCAGCTCAGGGATTGACACTGAAGCTTTCTTT. The complete variable domain, with remaining parts taken from reference TRBV5-1 and TRBJ1-1, reads KAGVTQTPRYLIKTRGQQVTLSCSPISGHRSVSWYQQTPGQGLQFLFEYFSETQRNKGNFPGRFSGRQFSNSRSEMNVSTLELGDSALYLCASSSGIDTEAFFGQGTRLTVV.

This clone was recorded once. J is TRBJ2-3 and V is TRBV5-1; the D gene is possibly TRBD2 (6 bases). CDR3 size: 15 residues. V lost 2 bases, J lost 2 bases, and 12 bases lay in between. Germline V lookup: CDR1 SGHRS, CDR2 YFSETQ. The CDR3 loop is CASSFTGVFTDTQYF. Written as DNA, the CDR3 is TGCGCCAGCAGCTTTACGGGGGTCTTCACAGATACGCAGTATTTT.

The V call is TRBV2, the J call TRBJ2-2; 7 bases map to TRBD2. In germline, CDR1 is SNHLY, CDR2 FYNNEI. CDR3 length equals 12 residues. The junction had 4 bases not matched to a gene; V was cut back by 6 bases and J by 9 bases. The CDR3 nucleotides read TGTGCCAGCAGCGGACTAGTAAGGGAGCTGTTTTTT. This translates into CASSGLVRELFF.

The chain has TRBV5-1 and TRBJ2-7, with D perhaps TRBD2 (6 bases). Germline CDR1 is SGHRS and CDR2 is YFSETQ. Deletions cut 8 bases from V and 0 bases from J, with 12 bases between. This CDR3 has 13 residues. The CDR3 sequence: CASRAGGSYEQYF. The DNA of the CDR3 is TGCGCCAGTAGAGCCGGGGGCTCCTACGAGCAGTACTTC.

The chain uses TRBV5-4 and TRBJ1-4, with D possibly matching TRBD1 (5 bases). Trimming shortened V by 1 base and J by 3 bases, and 10 bases separated the two germline ends. Germline V gives CDR1 SGHNT, CDR2 YYREEE (reference sequence). This CDR3 comprises 15 residues. CDR3 in DNA: TGTGCCAGCAGCTTGTGGCCAGGGCCTAATGAAAAACTGTTTTTT. This translates into CASSLWPGPNEKLFF.

This CDR3 is CASTQTVDTNNQPQHF. CDR3 in DNA: TGTGCCAGTACCCAAACGGTGGACACCAACAATCAGCCCCAGCATTTT. The chain combines TRBV19 with TRBJ1-5, with a tentative D call TRBD1 (5 bases). This CDR3 spans 16 amino acids. V was clipped by 7 bases and J by 3 bases, with 19 bases between them. Germline values: CDR1 LNHDA, CDR2 SQIVND (reference sequence).

The genes are TRBV5-1 and TRBJ2-3; possible D gene TRBD2, 7 bases. Germline V gene lookup returns CDR1 SGHRS and CDR2 YFSETQ. V shed 1 base and J shed 4 bases, with 19 bases lying between them. The CDR3 totals 17 residues. The CDR3 DNA follows: TGCGCCAGCAGCTTGAGGTTGTTGGGGGGGCGCCCAGATACGCAGTATTTT. Its protein is CASSLRLLGGRPDTQYF.

V and J are TRBV4-3 and TRBJ2-7; D is tentatively TRBD1 or TRBD2 (6 bases each). This CDR3 contains 15 residues. Between the trimmed V and J ends, which lost 3 bases and 4 bases, there was a span of 16 bases. Germline values: CDR1 LGHNA, CDR2 YSLEER. In DNA, the CDR3 is TGCGCCAGCAGCCAGCGCGGAGGGGGGCCATACGAGCAGTACTTC. Residues: CASSQRGGGPYEQYF.

About this clone: Germline and junction disagree at one end, which may indicate a read error. The chain is built from TRBV2 and TRBJ2-5, with TRBD1 identical over 7 bases. Germline-derived CDR1 and CDR2 are SNHLY and FYNNEI. The CDR3 spans 13 residues. As DNA, the CDR3 is TGTGCCAGCAGGAGGACAGGAGAAGAGGCCCAGTACTTC. Translating gives CASRRTGEEAQYF.

DNA for the CDR3: TGTGCCAGCAGCAGGGCAGTCCGAGAGACCCAGTACTTC. Its protein product is CASSRAVRETQYF. The rearrangement joins TRBV6-5 to TRBJ2-5; weak D call: TRBD1 (5 bases). Germline V lookup: CDR1 MNHEY, CDR2 SVGAGI. V lost 6 bases and J lost 4, with 12 bases in between. The CDR3 is made up of 13 amino acids.

V gene TRBV7-9 combines with J gene TRBJ1-2; 9 bases fit TRBD1. After removal of 1 base from V and 4 bases from J, the junction contained 10 bases not matched to a gene. The CDR3 contains 17 residues. Germline loops: CDR1 SEHNR, CDR2 FQNEAQ (reference sequence). The DNA for the CDR3 is TGTGCCAGCAGCTTAGTACTTGGGACAGGGTGGTCCTATGGCTACACCTTC. This translates into CASSLVLGTGWSYGYTF.

The V and J genes are TRBV10-1 and TRBJ1-6; no definite D call. Germline V lookup: CDR1 WNHNN, CDR2 SYGVQD (reference sequence). The CDR3 is 14 amino acids. V gave up 2 bases and J gave up 9 bases, with 11 bases separating them. CDR3 in amino acids: CASSEDYSSSPLHF. In DNA, the CDR3 is TGCGCCAGCAGTGAGGACTATTCCTCTTCACCCCTCCACTTT.

The chain uses TRBV30 and TRBJ2-5, with D unresolved. This CDR3 spans 11 amino acids. Trimming pared 2 bases from V and 3 bases from J, leaving 4 bases between. Germline V gene data show CDR1 as GTSNPN and CDR2 as SVGIG (reference sequence). CDR3 amino acids: CAWSREETQYF. The CDR3 DNA sequence: TGTGCCTGGAGTCGCGAAGAGACCCAGTACTTC.

The rearrangement uses TRBV4-2 and TRBJ1-2, with D possibly matching TRBD1 (5 bases). Germline lookup yields CDR1 LGHNA and CDR2 YNFKEQ. The CDR3 is 15 residues long. V lost 0 bases, J lost 0 bases, and 8 bases lay in between. In DNA form, the CDR3 reads TGTGCCAGCAGCCAAGAGGCGGGGGCTAACTATGGCTACACCTTC. It is translated as CASSQEAGANYGYTF.

This clone was seen a single time. The CDR3 sequence is CASSQAPTGGQNQPQHF. CDR3 nucleotides: TGCGCCAGCAGCCAAGCACCAACAGGGGGCCAAAATCAGCCCCAGCATTTT. This rearrangement joins TRBV4-1 to TRBJ1-5; 9 nucleotides align to TRBD1. This CDR3 has 17 residues. CDR1 is MGHRA and CDR2 is YSYEKL in the germline V gene. The trim removed 1 base at V and 4 bases at J, leaving 8 bases unmatched.